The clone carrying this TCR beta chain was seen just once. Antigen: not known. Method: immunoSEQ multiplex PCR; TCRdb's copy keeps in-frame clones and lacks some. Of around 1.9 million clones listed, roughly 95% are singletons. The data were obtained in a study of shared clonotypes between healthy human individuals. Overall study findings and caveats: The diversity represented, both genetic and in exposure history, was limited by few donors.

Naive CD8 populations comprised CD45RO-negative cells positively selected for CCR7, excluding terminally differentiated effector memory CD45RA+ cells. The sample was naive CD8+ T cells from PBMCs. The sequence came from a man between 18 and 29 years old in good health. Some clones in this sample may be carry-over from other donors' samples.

The CDR3 loop reads CATAPGEGLINEQYF. The DNA of the CDR3 is TGTGCCACGGCCCCAGGGGAGGGCCTTATCAACGAGCAGTACTTC. The rearrangement joins TRBV15 to TRBJ2-7; maybe TRBD2 (7 bases). The CDR3 is 15 amino acids. CDR1 is LNHNV and CDR2 is YYDKDF in the germline V gene (reference sequence). The germline V and J ends were trimmed by 9 bases and 5 bases, with 23 bases remaining between them.